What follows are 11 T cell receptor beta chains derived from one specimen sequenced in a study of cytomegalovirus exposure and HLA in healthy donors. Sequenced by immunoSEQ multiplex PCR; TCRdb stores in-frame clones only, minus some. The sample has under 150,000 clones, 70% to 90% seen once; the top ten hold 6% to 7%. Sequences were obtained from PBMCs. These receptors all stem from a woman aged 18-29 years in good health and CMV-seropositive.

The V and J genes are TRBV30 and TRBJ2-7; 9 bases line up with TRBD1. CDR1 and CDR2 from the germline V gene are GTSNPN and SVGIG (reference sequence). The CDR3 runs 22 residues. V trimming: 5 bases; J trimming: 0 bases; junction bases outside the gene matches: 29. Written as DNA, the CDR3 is TGTGCCTGGCGACCCTGGACAGGGGATGGGGGTCGGCCACTACACTCCTCCTACGAGCAGTACTTC. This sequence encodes CAWRPWTGDGGRPLHSSYEQYF.

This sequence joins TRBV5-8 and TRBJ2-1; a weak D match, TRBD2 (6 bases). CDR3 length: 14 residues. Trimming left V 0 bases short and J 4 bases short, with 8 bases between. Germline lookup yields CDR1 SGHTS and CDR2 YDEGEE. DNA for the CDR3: TGTGCCAGCAGCTTGGGGGGGGTTTACAATGAGCAGTTCTTC. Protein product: CASSLGGVYNEQFF.

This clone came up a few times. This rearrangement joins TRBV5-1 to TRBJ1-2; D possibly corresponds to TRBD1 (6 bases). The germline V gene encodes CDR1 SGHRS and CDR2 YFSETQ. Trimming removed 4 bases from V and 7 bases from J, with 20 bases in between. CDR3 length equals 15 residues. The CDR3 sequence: CASSRIPGVLSGYTF. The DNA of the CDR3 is TGCGCCAGCAGCCGAATCCCAGGGGTCCTGTCTGGCTACACCTTC.

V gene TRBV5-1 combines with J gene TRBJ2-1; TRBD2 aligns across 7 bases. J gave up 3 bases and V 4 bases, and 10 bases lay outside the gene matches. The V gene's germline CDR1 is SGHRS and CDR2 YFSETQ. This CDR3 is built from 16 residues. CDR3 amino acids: CASSDGPLADYNEQFF. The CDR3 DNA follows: TGCGCCAGCAGCGACGGCCCTCTAGCGGACTACAATGAGCAGTTCTTC.

The CDR3 nucleotides are TGTGCCAGCAGCCTCGAGGGAGGTGAGCAGTTCTTC. It codes for CASSLEGGEQFF. This sequence joins TRBV9 and TRBJ2-1, with D possibly being TRBD2 (6 bases). The CDR3 has 12 residues. The V gene lost 4 bases and the J gene lost 9 bases, with 11 bases spanning the gap. The germline V gene encodes CDR1 SGDLS and CDR2 YYNGEE.

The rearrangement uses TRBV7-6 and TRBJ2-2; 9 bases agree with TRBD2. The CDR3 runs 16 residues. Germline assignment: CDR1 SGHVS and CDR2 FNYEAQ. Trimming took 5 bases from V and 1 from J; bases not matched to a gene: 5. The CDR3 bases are TGTGCCAGCAGCCCAGTAGCGGGGGAGAACACCGGGGAGCTGTTTTTT. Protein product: CASSPVAGENTGELFF.

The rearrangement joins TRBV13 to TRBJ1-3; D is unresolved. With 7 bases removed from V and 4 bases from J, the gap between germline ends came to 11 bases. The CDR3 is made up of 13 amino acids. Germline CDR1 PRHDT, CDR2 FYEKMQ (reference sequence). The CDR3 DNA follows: TGTGCCAGCAACATAGGACGGGGAAACACCATATATTTT. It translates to CASNIGRGNTIYF. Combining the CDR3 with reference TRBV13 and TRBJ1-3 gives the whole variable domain AAGVIQSPRHLIKEKRETATLKCYPIPRHDTVYWYQQGPGQDPQFLISFYEKMQSDKGSIPDRFSAQQFSDYHSELNMSSLELGDSALYFCASNIGRGNTIYFGEGSWLTVV.

The CDR3 DNA follows: TGTGCCAGCAGCCTCAGCGCGCAGGGCTCCTACGAGCAGTACTTC. This codes for CASSLSAQGSYEQYF. V gene TRBV7-3 combines with J gene TRBJ2-7, with D possibly TRBD1 on 5 matching bases. V was shortened by 5 bases and J by 0 bases, with 14 bases between the two germline ends. This CDR3 comprises 15 residues. Germline loops: CDR1 SGHTA, CDR2 FQGTGA.

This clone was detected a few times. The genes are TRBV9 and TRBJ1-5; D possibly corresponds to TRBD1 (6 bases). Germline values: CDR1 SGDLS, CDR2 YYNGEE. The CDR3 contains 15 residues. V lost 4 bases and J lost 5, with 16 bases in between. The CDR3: CASSPLGGADQPQHF. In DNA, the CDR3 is TGTGCCAGCAGCCCACTCGGGGGGGCGGATCAGCCCCAGCATTTT.

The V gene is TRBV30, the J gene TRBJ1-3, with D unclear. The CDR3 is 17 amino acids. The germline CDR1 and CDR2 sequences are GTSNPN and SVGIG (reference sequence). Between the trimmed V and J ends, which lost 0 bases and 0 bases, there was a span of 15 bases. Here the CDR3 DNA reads TGTGCCTGGAGTGTAGGTCTGCCGGGGAGCTCTGGAAACACCATATATTTT. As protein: CAWSVGLPGSSGNTIYF.

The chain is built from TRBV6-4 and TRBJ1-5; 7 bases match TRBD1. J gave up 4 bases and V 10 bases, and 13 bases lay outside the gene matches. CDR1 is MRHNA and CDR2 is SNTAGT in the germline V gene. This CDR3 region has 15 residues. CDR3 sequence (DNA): TGTGCCATTTCGACAGGGACCCGGGGGAATCAGCCCCAGCATTTT. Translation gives CAISTGTRGNQPQHF.